This T cell receptor beta chain was documented in a study of T cells after yellow fever vaccination. TCRdb recomputed calls from the 5' RACE reads with MiXCR, one row per CDR3 protein. The sample has 250,000 to 400,000 distinct CDR3 sequences, around 4.5% seen once. This clonotype was counted a few times. The sequencing here drew on PBMCs, taken 15 days after the yellow fever booster vaccination. The source of this sequence is a young man who received the YFV17D yellow fever vaccine.

CDR3 sequence (DNA): TGTGCCAGCAGCTTAGTAATCGAGAGACCCCTCCACTTT. It yields the protein CASSLVIERPLHF. J is TRBJ1-6 and V is TRBV7-2; D remains ambiguous. Germline CDR1 is SGHTA and CDR2 is FQGNSA. Trimming stripped 1 base from V and 12 bases from J, with 10 bases between. CDR3 length: 13 amino acids.